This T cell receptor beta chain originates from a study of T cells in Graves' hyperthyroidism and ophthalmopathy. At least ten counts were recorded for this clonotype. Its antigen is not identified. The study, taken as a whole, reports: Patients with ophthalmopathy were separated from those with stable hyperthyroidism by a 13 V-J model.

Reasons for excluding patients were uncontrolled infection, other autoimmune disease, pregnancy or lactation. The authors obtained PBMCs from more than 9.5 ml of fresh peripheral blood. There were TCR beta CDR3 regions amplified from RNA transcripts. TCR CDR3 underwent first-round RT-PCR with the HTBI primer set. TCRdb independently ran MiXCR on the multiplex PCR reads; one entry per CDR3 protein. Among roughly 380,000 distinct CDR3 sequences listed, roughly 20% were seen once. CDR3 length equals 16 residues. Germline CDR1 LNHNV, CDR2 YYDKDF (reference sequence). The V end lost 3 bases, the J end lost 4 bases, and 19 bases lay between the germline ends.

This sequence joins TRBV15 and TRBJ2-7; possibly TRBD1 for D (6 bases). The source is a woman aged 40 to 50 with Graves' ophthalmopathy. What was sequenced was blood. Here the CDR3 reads CATSRGHRGGMYEQYF. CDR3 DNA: TGTGCCACCAGCAGGGGACACCGGGGCGGAATGTACGAGCAGTACTTC.